Shown below are 14 T cell receptor beta chains from a single sample sequenced in a study of tumour-infiltrating T cells in Burkitt lymphoma. Some clones are missing from TCRdb's copy, which holds only in-frame ones; the method was immunoSEQ multiplex PCR. The table shows 11,000 to 15,000 clones, with more than 70% occurring only once. Sequencing was carried out using tumor tissue. Receptor source: a human donor with diffuse large B-cell lymphoma.

This clone was seen a single time. The chain joins TRBV29-1 to TRBJ2-1, with TRBD2 matching 12 bases. Germline CDR1 SQVTM, CDR2 ANQGSEA. The V and J ends lost 5 bases and 4 bases, in that order; junction bases with no gene match: 3. The CDR3 totals 14 residues. CDR3 bases: TGCAGCGTTCTGGGACTAGCGGGTTACAATGAGCAGTTCTTC. It encodes CSVLGLAGYNEQFF.

The chain couples TRBV19 to TRBJ1-5; TRBD1 is a possible D gene (5 bases). V dropped 5 bases and J dropped 3 bases, with 8 bases sitting between them. Germline V lookup: CDR1 LNHDA, CDR2 SQIVND (reference sequence). The CDR3 has 13 amino acids. The chain's CDR3 is CASSGGINQPQHF. CDR3 coding DNA: TGTGCCAGTAGTGGGGGAATCAATCAGCCCCAGCATTTT.

The rearrangement links TRBV29-1 to TRBJ1-2; 7 bases line up with TRBD1. Trimming took 6 bases from V and 4 from J; bases not matched to a gene: 11. Germline CDR1 is SQVTM and CDR2 is ANQGSEA. The length of the CDR3 is 14 residues. CDR3 in DNA: TGCAGCGTGACGGGAACAGGGGTAGCCTATGGCTACACCTTC. Translated, it gives CSVTGTGVAYGYTF.

This clone has a handful of counts. Other DNA sequences in this specimen translate into the identical CDR3. The chain employs TRBV5-1 and TRBJ2-7; 9 bases map to TRBD2. Per germline, CDR1 SGHRS and CDR2 YFSETQ. The trim removed 4 bases at V and 3 bases at J, leaving 11 bases unmatched. This CDR3 has 16 amino acids. The CDR3 region has the DNA TGCGCCAGCAGCCGTATGCCGACTAGCGGAATCTACGAGCAGTACTTC. Amino acid sequence: CASSRMPTSGIYEQYF. Together with reference TRBV5-1 and TRBJ2-7, the CDR3 gives the full variable domain: KAGVTQTPRYLIKTRGQQVTLSCSPISGHRSVSWYQQTPGQGLQFLFEYFSETQRNKGNFPGRFSGRQFSNSRSEMNVSTLELGDSALYLCASSRMPTSGIYEQYFGPGTRLTVT.

The genes are TRBV6-1 and TRBJ1-1; D is uncertain. Trimming removed 0 bases at V and 1 base at J, with 6 bases between. The V gene's germline CDR1 is MNHNS and CDR2 SASEGT. This CDR3 is built from 14 residues. The chain's CDR3 is CASSEALGNTEAFF. DNA for the CDR3: TGTGCCAGCAGTGAAGCGCTTGGGAACACTGAAGCTTTCTTT.

This chain joins TRBV30 and TRBJ2-5; TRBD1 matches at 7 bases. The CDR3 spans 12 residues. After removal of 4 bases from V and 5 bases from J, the junction contained 4 bases not matched to a gene. Germline V gives CDR1 GTSNPN, CDR2 SVGIG (reference sequence). The CDR3 DNA follows: TGTGCCTGGAATACAGGGGCGGAGACCCAGTACTTC. Protein product: CAWNTGAETQYF.

The genes are TRBV5-6 and TRBJ1-5, with a tentative D call TRBD1 (6 bases). The CDR3 extends over 14 amino acids. Per germline, CDR1 SGHDT and CDR2 YYEEEE. V dropped 4 bases and J dropped 2 bases, with 10 bases sitting between them. The CDR3: CASSQTGGNQPQHF. The CDR3 bases are TGTGCCAGCAGCCAGACAGGAGGCAATCAGCCCCAGCATTTT.

This clone is a singleton in its sample. This rearrangement joins TRBV9 to TRBJ1-3, with D hard to call. This CDR3 is built from 15 residues. With 2 bases removed from V and 0 bases from J, the gap between germline ends came to 9 bases. CDR1 is SGDLS and CDR2 is YYNGEE in the germline V gene. The CDR3 coding sequence is TGTGCCAGCAGCGTTGGGAGCGCCTCTGGAAACACCATATATTTT. Its translation is CASSVGSASGNTIYF.

The chain is built from TRBV6-5 and TRBJ1-1; maybe TRBD1 (5 bases). Germline CDR1 is MNHEY and CDR2 is SVGAGI. CDR3 length: 11 residues. V was clipped by 9 bases and J by 5 bases, with 10 bases between them. This CDR3 reads CASNQGTEAFF. CDR3 DNA: TGTGCCAGTAACCAGGGTACTGAAGCTTTCTTT.

On this clone: The identical CDR3 is also encoded by other nucleotide sequences in the sample. This chain connects TRBV27 to TRBJ2-2; D unclear. The CDR3 runs to 12 residues. Deletions cut 1 base from V and 6 bases from J, with 3 bases between. Germline CDR1 is MNHEY and CDR2 is SMNVEV (reference sequence). The CDR3 DNA follows: TGTGCCAGCAGTTTATTTTCCGGGGAGCTGTTTTTT. Amino acids: CASSLFSGELFF.

The chain recombines TRBV19 with TRBJ2-5; 10 nucleotides agree with TRBD2. The CDR3 covers 16 residues. With V trimmed by 5 bases and J by 7 bases, 13 bases remained unmatched. Germline CDR1 and CDR2: LNHDA and SQIVND (reference sequence). DNA of the CDR3: TGTGCCAGTAGTGCCTCCTCTAGCGGGAGTTTGGGGACCCAGTACTTC. It is translated as CASSASSSGSLGTQYF.

The rearrangement links TRBV21-1 to TRBJ2-7; the table assigns TRBD2, which was not confirmed against the DNA. TRBV21-1 is flagged as a pseudogene. The CDR3 covers 16 residues. CDR3 loop: CASSLKNTSGRSEQYV. As DNA, the CDR3 is TGTGCCAGCAGCCTTAAAAACACTAGCGGGAGATCCGAGCAGTACGTC.

The chain is built from TRBV11-3 and TRBJ2-3; D not resolved. The CDR3 is made up of 14 amino acids. The germline V and J ends were trimmed by 0 bases and 2 bases, with 6 bases remaining between them. CDR1 is SGHNT and CDR2 is YENEEA in the germline V gene. CDR3 nucleotides: TGTGCCAGCAGCTTAGAGAGGTTCACAGATACGCAGTATTTT. Translating it yields CASSLERFTDTQYF.

V usage is TRBV23-1 and J usage is TRBJ1-5, with D unclear. TRBV23-1 is designated an ORF whose function remains uncertain. The V gene lost 0 bases and the J gene lost 0 bases, with 15 bases spanning the gap. This CDR3 region has 18 residues. The CDR3 DNA reads as TGCGCCAGCAGTCAATCCGAGCATAGCTTCGATAGCAATCAGCCCCAGCATTTT. This translates into CASSQSEHSFDSNQPQHF.